These 5 T cell receptor beta chains came from one sample sequenced in a study of OX40 agonist ivuxolimab in advanced cancers. TCRdb keeps only in-frame clones here, not all; method: immunoSEQ multiplex PCR. The repertoire holds about 87,000 clones, with less than 90% as singletons. The material sequenced was CD4+ or CD8+ T cells sorted from blood, taken in a trial of the OX40 agonist ivuxolimab. These TCRs come from an adult with an advanced solid tumor such as melanoma, head and neck, liver or kidney cancer.

V is TRBV30 and J is TRBJ2-7; 8 bases are shared with TRBD2. Germline loops: CDR1 GTSNPN, CDR2 SVGIG (reference sequence). This CDR3 has 13 residues. V dropped 5 bases and J dropped 4; count of bases not matched to a gene: 7. CDR3 nucleotide sequence: TGTGCCTGGGATGGGACGGGGGGGTACGAGCAGTACTTC. Its translation is CAWDGTGGYEQYF. Based on the CDR3 plus reference TRBV30 and TRBJ2-7, the full variable domain is SQTIHQWPATLVQPVGSPLSLECTVEGTSNPNLYWYRQAAGRGLQLLFYSVGIGQISSEVPQNLSASRPQDRQFILSSKKLLLSDSGFYLCAWDGTGGYEQYFGPGTRLTVT.

J is TRBJ1-2 and V is TRBV7-2; no clear D. Germline V gives CDR1 SGHTA, CDR2 FQGNSA. V was shortened by 1 base and J by 8 bases, with 11 bases between the two germline ends. The CDR3 has 13 amino acids. The CDR3 protein is CASSLEPGGGYTF. The CDR3 DNA reads as TGTGCCAGCAGCTTAGAGCCAGGTGGAGGCTACACCTTC.

This clone was picked up a small number of times. The chain employs TRBV5-4 and TRBJ2-2, with 8 bases fitting TRBD1. This CDR3 comprises 13 residues. V trimming: 3 bases; J trimming: 8 bases; junction bases outside the gene matches: 3. CDR1 is SGHNT and CDR2 is YYREEE in the germline V gene (reference sequence). This CDR3 is CASSSGGWGELFF. The CDR3 DNA is TGTGCCAGCAGCTCAGGGGGCTGGGGGGAGCTGTTTTTT.

This clone was counted a single time. The chain couples TRBV11-2 to TRBJ2-4; 10 nucleotides match TRBD2. Trimming took 4 bases from V and 6 from J; bases not matched to a gene: 6. CDR3 length equals 15 residues. Germline V gene lookup returns CDR1 SGHAT and CDR2 FQNNGV. The CDR3 reads CASSSPGTSVNIQYF. CDR3 nucleotide sequence: TGTGCCAGCAGCTCCCCCGGGACTAGCGTAAACATTCAGTACTTC.

Here the CDR3 DNA reads TGTGCCAGCTCACCAACCGAGAGGGGGCCGACCTACAATGAGCAGTTCTTC. Protein product: CASSPTERGPTYNEQFF. This chain joins TRBV18 and TRBJ2-1; 7 bases are shared with TRBD1. The length of the CDR3 is 17 residues. V gave up 2 bases and J gave up 2 bases; unmatched junction bases: 9. Germline-derived CDR1 and CDR2 are KGHSH and LQKENI. Together with reference TRBV18 and TRBJ2-1, the CDR3 gives the full variable domain: NAGVMQNPRHLVRRRGQEARLRCSPMKGHSHVYWYRQLPEEGLKFMVYLQKENIIDESGMPKERFSAEFPKEGPSILRIQQVVRGDSAAYFCASSPTERGPTYNEQFFGPGTRLTVL.